Below, 18 T cell receptor beta chains from the same sample are listed, as sequenced in a study of T cells in Graves' hyperthyroidism and ophthalmopathy. RNA transcripts yielded amplified TCR beta CDR3 regions. Carried out on the TCR CDR3, a first-round RT-PCR used the HTBI primer set. MiXCR was run by TCRdb on the multiplex PCR reads, yielding one entry per CDR3 protein. Counted here are approximately 430,000 distinct CDR3 sequences, around a sixth occurring once; the ten biggest clones make up 14%. The sample comprised blood. The receptor source for this set is a woman aged 18-30 years with Graves' hyperthyroidism.

This clonotype was seen many times. V and J are TRBV2 and TRBJ2-7, with D possibly being TRBD1 (6 bases). The CDR3 is 14 residues long. Germline CDR1 and CDR2: SNHLY and FYNNEI. Trimming took 6 bases from V and 0 from J, leaving 12 bases between them. DNA of the CDR3: TGTGCCAGCAGCGGACGGGACAACTCCTACGAGCAGTACTTC. This sequence encodes CASSGRDNSYEQYF.

CDR3 nucleotide sequence: TGCGCCAGCAGCCAAGGCGCATGGAATGAGCAGTTCTTC. Translating gives CASSQGAWNEQFF. The chain employs TRBV4-3 and TRBJ2-1; no definite D call. The CDR3 runs to 13 residues. Germline V lookup: CDR1 LGHNA, CDR2 YSLEER. With 1 base removed from V and 7 bases from J, the gap between germline ends came to 8 bases.

This clonotype was counted many times. J is TRBJ2-1 and V is TRBV15; maybe TRBD1 (5 bases). V lost 0 bases and J 8 bases, leaving 14 bases between the germline ends. This CDR3 region has 15 residues. Germline-derived CDR1 and CDR2 are LNHNV and YYDKDF (reference sequence). The CDR3 nucleotides read TGTGCCACCAGCAGAGATCGTATGGCAGGGCATGAGCAGTTCTTC. Translated: CATSRDRMAGHEQFF.

Notes on this clonotype: A read error may explain this, as a much larger clone is one base away. J is TRBJ2-1 and V is TRBV15; D is perhaps TRBD2 (5 bases). The CDR3 length is 15 residues. CDR1 LNHNV and CDR2 YYDKDF come from the germline V gene (reference sequence). The CDR3 DNA is TGTGCCTCCAGCGGAAGACTGGATACCTACAATGAGCAGTTCTTC. Translating gives CASSGRLDTYNEQFF.

This clonotype has a count of ten or more. The rearrangement joins TRBV5-5 to TRBJ1-1; D is possibly TRBD1 (5 bases). Germline CDR1 is SGHKS and CDR2 is YYEKEE (reference sequence). The V and J ends lost 0 bases and 3 bases respectively, with 12 bases between them. The CDR3 consists of 15 residues. DNA for the CDR3: TGTGCCAGCAGCTTGGTGAGGGACGGATACACTGAAGCTTTCTTT. Translated: CASSLVRDGYTEAFF.

This clonotype has a count of ten or more. The chain links TRBV4-3 to TRBJ1-2, with 7 bases identical to TRBD1. CDR3 length: 14 amino acids. Germline V gene lookup returns CDR1 LGHNA and CDR2 YSLEER. Germline trimming cut 0 bases from V and 7 bases from J; bases unmatched to any gene: 5. In nucleotides, the CDR3 is TGCGCCAGCAGCCAAGAAAGGGGGCGAGGTGGCTACACCTTC. Amino acid sequence: CASSQERGRGGYTF.

This clonotype was found many times. The chain uses TRBV10-3 and TRBJ2-2, with TRBD1 matching over 7 bases. Trimming removed 6 bases from V and 0 bases from J; junction bases left unmatched: 19. Germline V gene sequence: CDR1 ENHRY, CDR2 SYGVKD. The CDR3 length is 20 residues. The CDR3 protein is CAISKDRQGGREANTGELFF. CDR3 sequence (DNA): TGTGCCATCAGCAAGGATCGACAGGGTGGGAGAGAAGCGAACACCGGGGAGCTGTTTTTT.

This clonotype was counted ten times or more. This rearrangement joins TRBV12-3 or TRBV12-4 to TRBJ2-1; 8 nucleotides align to TRBD2. The trim removed 5 bases at V and 0 bases at J, leaving 9 bases unmatched. The CDR3 runs 17 residues. The CDR3 coding sequence is TGTGCCAGCAGTCCCCGGACTAGCCTGAGCTCCTACAATGAGCAGTTCTTC. Translated: CASSPRTSLSSYNEQFF.

This clonotype has a count of ten or more. The chain carries TRBV6-1 and TRBJ2-5; D perhaps matches TRBD1 (6 bases). The CDR3 is made up of 13 amino acids. Germline loops: CDR1 MNHNS, CDR2 SASEGT. V lost 11 bases and J lost 4, with 17 bases in between. CDR3 in amino acids: CAGGHEVGETQYF. CDR3 DNA: TGTGCCGGGGGACACGAGGTTGGAGAGACCCAGTACTTC.

V and J are TRBV19 and TRBJ2-2; TRBD2 agrees at 8 bases. This CDR3 is 15 amino acids long. The trim removed 3 bases at V and 6 bases at J, leaving 6 bases unmatched. The germline V gene encodes CDR1 LNHDA and CDR2 SQIVND (reference sequence). CDR3 amino acids: CASSMDSGVAGELFF. The CDR3 DNA reads TGTGCCAGTAGTATGGATAGCGGGGTCGCCGGGGAGCTGTTTTTT.

There are many counts of this clonotype. The gene calls are TRBV2 and TRBJ1-2, with D uncertain. The length of the CDR3 is 11 residues. From germline, CDR1 is SNHLY and CDR2 FYNNEI. Trimming removed 10 bases from V and 8 bases from J, with 14 bases in between. DNA of the CDR3: TGTGCCACCCAACCATCACCCGGCTACACCTTC. Amino acid sequence: CATQPSPGYTF.

On this clonotype: One base away lies a much larger clone, so this may be a sequencing read error. The genes are TRBV6-9 and TRBJ1-2; 9 nucleotides match TRBD1. The CDR3 length is 17 residues. With 3 bases clipped from V and 4 bases from J, the junction kept 12 bases outside the gene matches. CDR1 and CDR2 (germline): MNHGY, SVAAGI. CDR3 protein: CASSYGTGHHLIYGYTF. Here the CDR3 DNA reads TGTGCCAGCAGTTACGGGACAGGGCACCACCTGATCTATGGCTACACCTTC.

This clonotype was detected many times. V and J are TRBV29-1 and TRBJ1-1, with D perhaps TRBD1 (5 bases). V was cut by 7 bases and J by 4 bases, with 16 bases left in between. The CDR3 covers 13 residues. The germline CDR1 and CDR2 sequences are SQVTM and ANQGSEA. The CDR3 DNA is TGCAGCGCACGGCGCAGGGAAGCCACTGAAGCTTTCTTT. This codes for CSARRREATEAFF.

Only a few counts were recorded for this clonotype. The gene calls are TRBV5-1 and TRBJ1-1, with D tentatively TRBD1 (6 bases). Germline assignment: CDR1 SGHRS and CDR2 YFSETQ. Trimming left V 7 bases short and J 1 base short, with 14 bases between. The CDR3 extends over 14 amino acids. CDR3 loop: CASCLRGENTEAFF. CDR3 in DNA: TGCGCCAGCTGCCTCAGGGGTGAGAACACTGAAGCTTTCTTT.

This clonotype was observed at least ten times. The genes are TRBV3-1 and TRBJ2-2; 10 positions match TRBD1. Germline values: CDR1 LGHDT, CDR2 YNNKEL (reference sequence). V gave up 6 bases and J gave up 6 bases; unmatched junction bases: 4. CDR3 size: 14 residues. The CDR3 DNA follows: TGTGCCAGCAGACCGGACAGGGGGGCCGGGGAGCTGTTTTTT. Protein: CASRPDRGAGELFF.

This clonotype was observed a handful of times. V is TRBV4-2 and J is TRBJ2-7, with D perhaps TRBD1 (6 bases). Germline V gives CDR1 LGHNA, CDR2 YNFKEQ. V was cut by 3 bases and J by 0 bases, with 12 bases left in between. The CDR3 contains 15 residues. CDR3 residues: CASSHRDKSSYEQYF. The DNA of the CDR3 is TGTGCCAGCAGCCACCGGGACAAGAGCTCCTACGAGCAGTACTTC.

This clonotype appeared a few times. V usage is TRBV19 and J usage is TRBJ2-1, with 9 bases aligning to TRBD2. J lost 3 bases, V lost 5 bases, and 14 bases had no gene match. From germline, CDR1 is LNHDA and CDR2 SQIVND (reference sequence). This CDR3 has 18 amino acids. The CDR3 here is CASSPLFPASGVYNEQFF. The DNA for the CDR3 is TGTGCCAGTAGTCCCCTATTTCCCGCTAGCGGGGTCTACAATGAGCAGTTCTTC.

The genes are TRBV20-1 and TRBJ2-2, with D possibly TRBD1 on 6 matching bases. The CDR3 is 15 amino acids. Trimming pared 5 bases from V and 1 base from J, leaving 14 bases between. The germline gives CDR1 DFQATT, CDR2 SNEGSKA (reference sequence). DNA of the CDR3: TGCAGTGCTCCGGCACAGGGAAAGAACACCGGGGAGCTGTTTTTT. This gives the protein CSAPAQGKNTGELFF.